A single sample gave rise to the 28 T cell receptor beta chains below, sequenced in a study of cytomegalovirus exposure and HLA in healthy donors. The PCR contained 60 Vbeta and 13 Jbeta primers. The repertoire was sequenced with immunoSEQ multiplex PCR; TCRdb's copy has only in-frame clones and lacks some. The sample records some 78,000 clones, approximately 80% being singletons. Material for sequencing was PBMCs. The receptors here all came from a man over 45 in good health and CMV-seropositive.

V usage is TRBV6-1 and J usage is TRBJ2-7, with D maybe TRBD2 (6 bases). Germline V gene sequence: CDR1 MNHNS, CDR2 SASEGT. Trimming stripped 7 bases from V and 5 bases from J, with 18 bases between. The CDR3 is 14 residues long. The DNA of the CDR3 is TGTGCCAGCACCCCCGGAGGGAGACCCAACGAGCAGTACTTC. Protein sequence: CASTPGGRPNEQYF.

The gene calls are TRBV19 and TRBJ1-2; TRBD1 agrees at 9 bases. Germline trimming cut 6 bases from V and 5 bases from J; bases unmatched to any gene: 7. Germline V gene lookup returns CDR1 LNHDA and CDR2 SQIVND (reference sequence). CDR3 length equals 14 residues. In DNA, the CDR3 is TGTGCCAGTAGGGGGACAGGGACCGGGTATGGCTACACCTTC. Its translation: CASRGTGTGYGYTF.

CDR3 in amino acids: CASSRLAGVYEQYF. The CDR3, as DNA: TGTGCCAGCAGCCGACTAGCGGGAGTATACGAGCAGTACTTC. This chain connects TRBV7-6 to TRBJ2-7, with 12 bases fitting TRBD2. The CDR3 extends over 14 amino acids. V trimming: 5 bases; J trimming: 4 bases; junction bases outside the gene matches: 3. Germline-derived CDR1 and CDR2 are SGHVS and FNYEAQ.

The rearrangement links TRBV9 to TRBJ1-2; 7 nucleotides match TRBD1. The V segment lost 3 bases and the J segment 4 bases; nucleotides outside the gene matches: 6. Germline V gene sequence: CDR1 SGDLS, CDR2 YYNGEE. The CDR3 has 14 amino acids. The CDR3 bases are TGTGCCAGCAGCGCCGGACAGGAGGCCTATGGCTACACCTTC. It encodes CASSAGQEAYGYTF.

V usage is TRBV10-3 and J usage is TRBJ1-1, with 7 bases fitting TRBD1. CDR3 length equals 15 residues. The junction had 9 bases not matched to a gene; V was cut back by 3 bases and J by 5 bases. Germline-derived CDR1 and CDR2 are ENHRY and SYGVKD. The CDR3 is CAISEGTARTTEAFF. The DNA for the CDR3 is TGTGCCATCAGTGAAGGGACAGCAAGAACTACTGAAGCTTTCTTT.

The chain has TRBV7-9 and TRBJ2-7; D may be TRBD2 (6 bases). The CDR3 is 12 amino acids. V lost 4 bases and J lost 7, with 11 bases in between. Germline loops: CDR1 SEHNR, CDR2 FQNEAQ (reference sequence). The CDR3 DNA follows: TGTGCCAGCAGCTCGGGACTTCCGGAGCAGTACTTC. It codes for CASSSGLPEQYF.

This chain connects TRBV5-1 to TRBJ2-5, with 8 bases aligning to TRBD1. The length of the CDR3 is 16 residues. Trimming took 4 bases from V and 5 from J; bases not matched to a gene: 13. CDR1 is SGHRS and CDR2 is YFSETQ in the germline V gene. The DNA for the CDR3 is TGCGCCAGCAGCCCTATCGTACAGGGGGAGGATGAGACCCAGTACTTC. It yields the protein CASSPIVQGEDETQYF.

The chain employs TRBV5-1 and TRBJ2-7, with TRBD1 matching over 9 bases. The CDR3 has 14 amino acids. Trimming took 0 bases from V and 3 from J; bases not matched to a gene: 1. Germline CDR1 is SGHRS and CDR2 is YFSETQ. Here the CDR3 DNA reads TGCGCCAGCAGCTTGGGGACAGGGGTCTACGAGCAGTACTTC. This encodes CASSLGTGVYEQYF.

J is TRBJ2-7 and V is TRBV30; the match to TRBD1 covers 9 bases. The V and J ends lost 0 bases and 0 bases, in that order; junction bases with no gene match: 3. Germline CDR1 and CDR2: GTSNPN and SVGIG (reference sequence). This CDR3 has 15 amino acids. CDR3 sequence: CAWSVRDRDSYEQYF. The CDR3 bases are TGTGCCTGGAGTGTAAGGGACAGGGACTCCTACGAGCAGTACTTC. Drawing the rest from reference TRBV30 and TRBJ2-7, the complete variable domain is SQTIHQWPATLVQPVGSPLSLECTVEGTSNPNLYWYRQAAGRGLQLLFYSVGIGQISSEVPQNLSASRPQDRQFILSSKKLLLSDSGFYLCAWSVRDRDSYEQYFGPGTRLTVT.

The rearrangement uses TRBV19 and TRBJ2-7, with 7 bases fitting TRBD1. CDR3 length: 14 amino acids. The junction had 4 bases not matched to a gene; V was cut back by 4 bases and J by 1 base. Germline lookup yields CDR1 LNHDA and CDR2 SQIVND (reference sequence). The DNA of the CDR3 is TGTGCCAGTAGTAACCGGGACAGTTCCTACGAGCAGTACTTC. It translates to CASSNRDSSYEQYF.

The chain joins TRBV9 to TRBJ1-2; D gene unclear. The CDR3 contains 14 residues. The V gene lost 2 bases and the J gene lost 5 bases, with 13 bases spanning the gap. Germline values: CDR1 SGDLS, CDR2 YYNGEE. Here the CDR3 DNA reads TGTGCCAGCAGCGTTTCGGCAGGTACTTATGGCTACACCTTC. The encoded protein is CASSVSAGTYGYTF.

This clone came up a few times. The V call is TRBV5-5, the J call TRBJ1-5, with 9 bases aligning to TRBD1. V lost 4 bases to trimming and J lost 3 bases; unmatched junction nucleotides: 5. Looked up from germline, CDR1 is SGHKS and CDR2 is YYEKEE (reference sequence). The CDR3 loop spans 15 amino acids. The CDR3 nucleotides are TGTGCCAGCAGCGAGGGACAGGGTTCCAATCAGCCCCAGCATTTT. Residues: CASSEGQGSNQPQHF.

V is TRBV11-3 and J is TRBJ2-1; tentative D call: TRBD1 (6 bases). Trimming removed 4 bases from V and 7 bases from J, with 11 bases in between. This CDR3 region has 13 residues. Germline CDR1 SGHNT, CDR2 YENEEA. CDR3 bases: TGTGCCAGCAGCTCCCCAGGGGCGAATGAGCAGTTCTTC. Translated: CASSSPGANEQFF.

V gene TRBV5-4 combines with J gene TRBJ1-1; 7 bases are shared with TRBD1. V shed 1 base and J 5 bases; nucleotides not matched to a gene: 8. This CDR3 region has 15 residues. CDR1 SGHNT and CDR2 YYREEE come from the germline V gene (reference sequence). The CDR3 is CASSLRSGGSTEAFF. CDR3 bases: TGTGCCAGCAGCTTGAGGTCAGGGGGGTCGACTGAAGCTTTCTTT.

This clone appeared a single time. The rearrangement links TRBV19 to TRBJ2-7; 9 positions match TRBD1. Germline loops: CDR1 LNHDA, CDR2 SQIVND (reference sequence). The CDR3 length is 14 residues. The V and J ends lost 6 bases and 6 bases, in that order; junction bases with no gene match: 9. CDR3 bases: TGTGCCAGTAGCCGGGACAGGGCATCGGGCGAGCAGTACTTC. Translated: CASSRDRASGEQYF.

The chain employs TRBV7-3 and TRBJ2-1; 12 bases are a match to TRBD2. The germline CDR1 and CDR2 sequences are SGHTA and FQGTGA. The junction had 8 bases not matched to a gene; V was cut back by 5 bases and J by 6 bases. The CDR3 is 16 residues long. CDR3 in amino acids: CASSPAGLAGVNEQFF. DNA for the CDR3: TGTGCCAGCAGCCCCGCGGGACTAGCGGGCGTCAATGAGCAGTTCTTC.

This clone occurred once. The chain recombines TRBV5-5 with TRBJ2-7; 10 bases match TRBD2. With 3 bases clipped from V and 0 bases from J, the junction kept 15 bases outside the gene matches. The CDR3 totals 19 residues. Germline CDR1 SGHKS, CDR2 YYEKEE (reference sequence). The CDR3 reads CASSSGPTSGPPGSYEQYF. The CDR3 nucleotides read TGTGCCAGCAGCTCCGGACCGACTAGCGGGCCCCCCGGCTCCTACGAGCAGTACTTC.

The chain carries TRBV15 and TRBJ2-5; 9 bases align to TRBD1. Germline V lookup: CDR1 LNHNV, CDR2 YYDKDF (reference sequence). The CDR3 length is 14 residues. J lost 5 bases, V lost 2 bases, and 3 bases had no gene match. CDR3 in DNA: TGTGCCACCAGCAGAACAGGGGGCCAGGAGACCCAGTACTTC. Translating it yields CATSRTGGQETQYF.

In this sample, this clone turned up a few times. The chain is built from TRBV5-1 and TRBJ1-1; D is ambiguous. This CDR3 has 13 residues. Germline V lookup: CDR1 SGHRS, CDR2 YFSETQ. Deletions cut 2 bases from V and 2 bases from J, with 7 bases between. CDR3 sequence: CASSLQPNTEAFF. CDR3 coding DNA: TGCGCCAGCAGCTTACAGCCAAACACTGAAGCTTTCTTT. Filled out from reference TRBV5-1 and TRBJ1-1, the complete variable domain reads KAGVTQTPRYLIKTRGQQVTLSCSPISGHRSVSWYQQTPGQGLQFLFEYFSETQRNKGNFPGRFSGRQFSNSRSEMNVSTLELGDSALYLCASSLQPNTEAFFGQGTRLTVV.

V is TRBV11-2 and J is TRBJ2-7; weak D call: TRBD2 (6 bases). Trimming removed 5 bases from V and 4 bases from J, with 6 bases in between. Germline V gives CDR1 SGHAT, CDR2 FQNNGV. This CDR3 has 11 residues. The CDR3 protein is CASSRGYEQYF. CDR3 coding DNA: TGTGCCAGCAGCCGGGGGTACGAGCAGTACTTC.

The V and J genes are TRBV27 and TRBJ2-1, with 8 bases fitting TRBD2. Germline CDR1 is MNHEY and CDR2 is SMNVEV (reference sequence). The CDR3 loop spans 15 amino acids. Trimming took 3 bases from V and 4 from J; bases not matched to a gene: 5. CDR3 protein: CASSFTSGAYNEQFF. Written as DNA, the CDR3 is TGTGCCAGCAGTTTTACTAGCGGAGCATACAATGAGCAGTTCTTC.

V gene TRBV30 combines with J gene TRBJ2-3; D is uncertain. The germline V gene has CDR1 GTSNPN and CDR2 SVGIG (reference sequence). The CDR3 is 16 residues long. Trimming took 0 bases from V and 0 from J, leaving 13 bases between them. The CDR3 spells CAWSVVTASSTDTQYF. CDR3 DNA sequence: TGTGCCTGGAGTGTAGTTACAGCCTCTAGCACAGATACGCAGTATTTT.

The chain joins TRBV9 to TRBJ1-2, with a possible D match to TRBD1 (6 bases). This CDR3 comprises 16 residues. V was pared by 0 bases and J by 14 bases, with 26 bases between. Germline values: CDR1 SGDLS, CDR2 YYNGEE. The CDR3 region is CASSVVTLGDASRGTF. As DNA, the CDR3 is TGTGCCAGCAGCGTAGTTACCCTTGGGGACGCTTCGAGGGGGACCTTC.

The CDR3 spells CAWSPLAGIRNEQFF. The CDR3 region has the DNA TGTGCCTGGAGCCCGCTAGCGGGAATTCGCAATGAGCAGTTCTTC. J is TRBJ2-1 and V is TRBV30; 9 bases map to TRBD2. Germline lookup yields CDR1 GTSNPN and CDR2 SVGIG (reference sequence). This CDR3 comprises 15 residues. V lost 3 bases to trimming and J lost 6 bases; unmatched junction nucleotides: 9.

V and J are TRBV25-1 and TRBJ2-5, with 7 bases aligning to TRBD1. This CDR3 comprises 12 residues. CDR1 and CDR2 from the germline V gene are MGHDK and SYGVNS. Trimming cost V 5 bases and J 11 bases; bases outside gene matches: 8. The CDR3 DNA reads TGTGCCAGCAGTAACTCCGGGACAGCACAGTACTTC. It encodes CASSNSGTAQYF.

DNA for the CDR3: TGTGCCAGCAGCTTGGGGCCTCACGCGGTCGAGCAGTACTTC. Translated, it gives CASSLGPHAVEQYF. J is TRBJ2-7 and V is TRBV5-4, with D uncertain. Trimming left V 0 bases short and J 6 bases short, with 13 bases between. Germline CDR1 is SGHNT and CDR2 is YYREEE (reference sequence). CDR3 length: 14 residues.

The chain uses TRBV29-1 and TRBJ2-7; 8 nucleotides match TRBD1. Germline V lookup: CDR1 SQVTM, CDR2 ANQGSEA. CDR3 size: 17 residues. The V segment lost 4 bases and the J segment 1 base; nucleotides outside the gene matches: 15. The CDR3, as DNA: TGCAGCGTTGTAAAGGTTTCCCCAGGGGGCTTTTCCTACGAGCAGTACTTC. Its translation is CSVVKVSPGGFSYEQYF.

This clone showed up just a few times. This rearrangement joins TRBV6-1 to TRBJ2-2; 9 nucleotides align to TRBD2. CDR1 and CDR2 (germline): MNHNS, SASEGT. The CDR3 covers 14 residues. V gave up 4 bases and J gave up 8 bases; unmatched junction bases: 5. CDR3 residues: CASSVRLAEGELFF. CDR3 coding DNA: TGTGCCAGCAGTGTTCGACTAGCGGAGGGGGAGCTGTTTTTT.